Sequencing of this T cell receptor (beta chain) was carried out in a study of tumor and adjacent non-tumor tissue in lung cancer. As to this clonotype: A read error may produce the germline difference seen at one junction end.

TCRbeta libraries were built with three rounds of nested PCR, modified from ARM-PCR. TCRdb reprocessed the multiplex PCR reads via MiXCR and lists one record per CDR3 protein. Among tens of thousands of distinct CDR3 sequences listed, approximately 82% were seen once. The CDR3 has 17 residues. The template was RNA from unsorted bulk tissue. Distant lung tissue was collected more than 3 cm away from the tumor edge. Between August and November 2014, newly diagnosed, chemotherapy-naive lung cancer patients underwent thoracic surgery in China. This TCR came from a man between 70 and 80 years old with non-small cell lung cancer. Sequenced: distant non-tumor lung tissue. The genes are TRBV12-3 or TRBV12-4 and TRBJ2-3; maybe TRBD1 (5 bases). CDR3 sequence reads: CASSISIGNIVTDKQHF. The CDR3 DNA follows: TGTGCCAGCAGTATTAGCATAGGGAACATTGTGACAGATAAGCAACATTTT.